This T cell receptor (beta chain) appears in the sequencing data of a study of T cell responses to AZD1222 COVID-19 vaccine. Study at large: Pooled in the analysis were second doses at about 4 or about 12 weeks. Broader study findings: In the spike-specific TCR repertoire, nearly half reportedly target unmutated variant regions.

Notes on this clone: The antigen remains undetermined.

Germline CDR1 reads SGDLS; CDR2 reads YYNGEE. The CDR3 is 15 amino acids. J was trimmed by 4 bases and V by 0 bases; bases with no gene match: 4. TCRdb's table, derived via immunoSEQ multiplex PCR, lists solely in-frame clones and lacks some. The sample yields over 100,000 clones, around 90% seen once. The receptor was derived from an adult in good health. The source was peripheral blood, collected on day 0 of AZD1222 vaccination. V usage is TRBV9 and J usage is TRBJ2-5; 9 bases agree with TRBD1. For the CDR3, the DNA is TGTGCCAGCAGCGTAGGCCCGGGACAGGGAGAGACCCAGTACTTC. Encoded protein: CASSVGPGQGETQYF.